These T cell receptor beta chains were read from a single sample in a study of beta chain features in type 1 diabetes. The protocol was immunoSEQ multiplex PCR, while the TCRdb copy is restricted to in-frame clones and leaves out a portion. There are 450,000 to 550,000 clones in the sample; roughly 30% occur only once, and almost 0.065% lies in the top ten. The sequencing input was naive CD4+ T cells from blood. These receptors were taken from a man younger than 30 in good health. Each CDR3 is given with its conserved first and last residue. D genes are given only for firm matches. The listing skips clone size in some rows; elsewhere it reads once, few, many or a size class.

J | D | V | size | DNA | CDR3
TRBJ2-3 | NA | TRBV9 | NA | TGTGCCAGCCGGGAGTACGGGAGCACAGATACGCAGTATTTT | CASREYGSTDTQYF
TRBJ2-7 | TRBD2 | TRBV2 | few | TGTGCCAGCAACCGAGGGACTAGCGGAGTCTACGAGCAGTACTTC | CASNRGTSGVYEQYF
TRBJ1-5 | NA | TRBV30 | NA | TGTGCCTGGAGTGTACATTTAAGGGGTCAGCCCCAGCATTTT | CAWSVHLRGQPQHF
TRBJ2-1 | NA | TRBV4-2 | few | TGTGCCAGCAGCCAAGATGGTCGGGGGATGGAGCAGTTCTTC | CASSQDGRGMEQFF
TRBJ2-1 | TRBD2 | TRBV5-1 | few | TGCGCCAGCAGCTTGGCCGGACTAGCGGGAACCTTTAAGGATGAGCAGTTCTTC | CASSLAGLAGTFKDEQFF
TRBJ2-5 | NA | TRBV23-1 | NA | TGCGCCAGCAGTCAAGGTGACCGGGACGCCGAGGGGGAGACCCAGTACTTC | CASSQGDRDAEGETQYF
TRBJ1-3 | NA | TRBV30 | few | TGTGCCTGGAGTGTACGTCAGGAAACCATATATTTT | CAWSVRQETIYF
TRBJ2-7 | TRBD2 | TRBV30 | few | TGTGCCTGGGATGACGGACTAGCTCGCACCTACGAGCAGTACTTC | CAWDDGLARTYEQYF
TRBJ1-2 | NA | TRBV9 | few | TGTGCCAGCAGCGTAGCGGAGGGGAACTATGGCTACACCTTC | CASSVAEGNYGYTF
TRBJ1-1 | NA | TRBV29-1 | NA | TGCAGCGTTGGTATCCTCCTTGAAGCTTTCTTT | CSVGILLEAFF
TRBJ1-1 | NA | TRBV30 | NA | TGTGCCTGGAGTTTGGGGACCTGGGACACTGAAGCTTTCTTT | CAWSLGTWDTEAFF
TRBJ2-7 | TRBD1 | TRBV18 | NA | TGTGCCAGCTCACTACTTCCCCCCGCGGGACAGGGAATCAATGAGCAGTACTTC | CASSLLPPAGQGINEQYF
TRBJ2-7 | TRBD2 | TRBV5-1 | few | TGCGCCAGCAGCTCTAGCGGCGAGCAGTACTTC | CASSSSGEQYF
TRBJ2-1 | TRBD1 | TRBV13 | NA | TGTGCCAGCAGCTACCGGGGACAGGGGGCATCGGGTGAGCAGTTCTTC | CASSYRGQGASGEQFF
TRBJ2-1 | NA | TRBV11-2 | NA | TGTGCCAGCAGCTTGAGCGGAGGCACCTACAATGAGCAGTTCTTC | CASSLSGGTYNEQFF
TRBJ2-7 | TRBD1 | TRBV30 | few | TGTGCCTGGACCGGAGGCAGGGGGCACTACGAGCAGTACTTC | CAWTGGRGHYEQYF
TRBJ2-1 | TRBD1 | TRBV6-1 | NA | TGTGCCAGCCACGCCGACAGGGGTTTTTACAATGAGCAGTTCTTC | CASHADRGFYNEQFF
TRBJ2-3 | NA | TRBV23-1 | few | TGCGCCAGCAGTCAATCGGGGATACAGAGGGGCACAGATACGCAGTATTTT | CASSQSGIQRGTDTQYF
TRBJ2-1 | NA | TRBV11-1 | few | TGTGCCAGCAGCTTAGGGCAGTACAATGAGCAGTTCTTC | CASSLGQYNEQFF
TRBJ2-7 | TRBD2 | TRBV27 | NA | TGTGCCAGCAGTCCCCGGGGGGGCCGAGGTACCCACGAGCAGTACTTC | CASSPRGGRGTHEQYF
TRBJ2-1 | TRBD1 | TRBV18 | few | TGTGCCAGCTCACGAGACAGGGGGAATGAGCAGTTCTTC | CASSRDRGNEQFF
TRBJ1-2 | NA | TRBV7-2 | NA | TGTGCCAGCAGCACCGGTCCCGGACGGGGCTATGGCTACACCTTC | CASSTGPGRGYGYTF
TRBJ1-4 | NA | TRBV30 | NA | TGTGCCTGGAACACACGGGTGGGTGAAAAACTGTTTTTT | CAWNTRVGEKLFF
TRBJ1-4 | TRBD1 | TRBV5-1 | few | TGCGCCAGCAGCCCGGGACAGCCAAATGAAAAACTGTTTTTT | CASSPGQPNEKLFF
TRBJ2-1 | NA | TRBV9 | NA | TGTGCCAGCAGCGCCGGAGTTTCCTACAATGAGCAGTTCTTC | CASSAGVSYNEQFF
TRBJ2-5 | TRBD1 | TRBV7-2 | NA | TGTGCCATTAGGACCGGGACAGGGGGGACCCAGTACTTC | CAIRTGTGGTQYF
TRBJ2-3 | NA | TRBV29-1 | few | TGCAGCGTTACCGGGGCCAGCACAGATACGCAGTATTTT | CSVTGASTDTQYF
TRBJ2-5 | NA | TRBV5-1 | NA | TGCGCCAGCCGTTGGGACACCTCGAGGGAGACCCAGTACTTC | CASRWDTSRETQYF
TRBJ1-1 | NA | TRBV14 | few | TGTGCCAGCAGCCAAGAGGCGGTAGCTTTCTTT | CASSQEAVAFF
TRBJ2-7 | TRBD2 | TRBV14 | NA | TGTGCCAGCAGTCCGACTAGCGGGGGACCATTCCAGCAGTACTTC | CASSPTSGGPFQQYF
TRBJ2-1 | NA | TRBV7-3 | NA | TGTGCCAGCAGCTTAAGGGCGGACCCAATGAGGCAGTTCTTC | CASSLRADPMRQFF
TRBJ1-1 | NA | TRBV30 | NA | TGTGCCCACAAGTGTCAGATGAACACTGAAGCTTTCTTT | CAHKCQMNTEAFF
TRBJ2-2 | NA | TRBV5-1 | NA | TGCGCCAGCAGGAAACCGGGACAAAACACCGGGGAGCTGTTTTTT | CASRKPGQNTGELFF
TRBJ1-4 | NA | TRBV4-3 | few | TGCGCCAGCAGCCAAGATCCGAGAGAAAAACTGTTTTTT | CASSQDPREKLFF
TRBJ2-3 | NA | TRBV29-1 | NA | TGCAGCGTTGTTGGTGGCCTACAGCCAGATACGCAGTATTTT | CSVVGGLQPDTQYF
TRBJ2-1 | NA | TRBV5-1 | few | TGCGCCAGCAGCTCCCTCCAGGGCGGCTACAATGAGCAGTTCTTC | CASSSLQGGYNEQFF
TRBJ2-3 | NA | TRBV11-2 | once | TGTGCCAGCAGGACCGGGACTAGCACAGATACGCAGTATTTT | CASRTGTSTDTQYF
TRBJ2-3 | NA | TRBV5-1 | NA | TGCGCCAGCAGCTTGGAAGGCCCCCGGGGCACAGATACGCAGTATTTT | CASSLEGPRGTDTQYF
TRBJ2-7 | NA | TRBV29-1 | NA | TGCAGCGTTGAAGGTAACGGGTTGTACGAGCAGTACTTC | CSVEGNGLYEQYF
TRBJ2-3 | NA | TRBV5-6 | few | TGTGCCAGCAGCTTGGTTGGCACAGATACGCAGTATTTT | CASSLVGTDTQYF
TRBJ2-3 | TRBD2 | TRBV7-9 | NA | TGTGCCAGCAGCTCCCAGCGGGGGGGCAGAAATACGCAGTATTTT | CASSSQRGGRNTQYF
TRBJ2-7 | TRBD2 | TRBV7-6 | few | TGTGCCAGCAGCTTAGTCGGCCTAGCGGGAGTTTACGAGCAGTACTTC | CASSLVGLAGVYEQYF
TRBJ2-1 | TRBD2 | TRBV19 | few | TGTGCCAGTAGTATCGGGGGGTACAATGAGCAGTTCTTC | CASSIGGYNEQFF